This T cell receptor (beta chain) was sequenced during a study of T cells in Graves' hyperthyroidism and ophthalmopathy. The V end was cut by 0 bases, the J end by 0 bases, with 9 bases between. Per the germline V gene, CDR1 is DFQATT and CDR2 is SNEGSKA (reference sequence). The CDR3 runs to 15 residues. RNA transcripts were the template for amplifying TCR beta CDR3 regions. In the first-round RT-PCR of the TCR CDR3, the HTBI primer set was used. MiXCR was run by TCRdb on the multiplex PCR reads, yielding one entry per CDR3 protein. The repertoire holds fewer than 600,000 distinct CDR3 sequences, with 13% to 15% as singletons. This clonotype was seen at least ten times.

Sequenced sample: blood. This chain uses TRBV20-1 with TRBJ1-5, with no clear D. This clonotype originated in a middle-aged woman with Graves' hyperthyroidism. The CDR3 loop reads CSARDLRDSNQPQHF. The CDR3 DNA reads TGCAGTGCTAGAGATCTTAGGGATAGCAATCAGCCCCAGCATTTT.